Here is one TCR beta chain with its context. Its cognate antigen is unknown. This entry comes from a study of cytomegalovirus exposure and HLA in healthy donors. Notes on the study in general: TCR beta sequences reportedly predicted most subjects' HLA-A and HLA-B alleles accurately.

There are 12 residues in the CDR3. The germline CDR1 and CDR2 sequences are SGHNT and YYREEE (reference sequence). Trimming took off 4 bases at V and 10 bases at J, with 14 bases between the two ends. PCR used 60 Vbeta primers and 13 Jbeta primers. Profiling relied on immunoSEQ multiplex PCR, and the TCRdb table lists in-frame clones only, not all of them. This table has around 200,000 clones, roughly 80% appearing once. Specimen: PBMCs. The V gene is TRBV5-4, the J gene TRBJ2-5; tentatively, D is TRBD1 (6 bases). This receptor was obtained from a woman between 50 and 59 years old in good health and CMV-seropositive. The CDR3 here is CASSRGGPDQYF. CDR3 sequence (DNA): TGTGCCAGCAGCCGTGGGGGCCCCGACCAGTACTTC.